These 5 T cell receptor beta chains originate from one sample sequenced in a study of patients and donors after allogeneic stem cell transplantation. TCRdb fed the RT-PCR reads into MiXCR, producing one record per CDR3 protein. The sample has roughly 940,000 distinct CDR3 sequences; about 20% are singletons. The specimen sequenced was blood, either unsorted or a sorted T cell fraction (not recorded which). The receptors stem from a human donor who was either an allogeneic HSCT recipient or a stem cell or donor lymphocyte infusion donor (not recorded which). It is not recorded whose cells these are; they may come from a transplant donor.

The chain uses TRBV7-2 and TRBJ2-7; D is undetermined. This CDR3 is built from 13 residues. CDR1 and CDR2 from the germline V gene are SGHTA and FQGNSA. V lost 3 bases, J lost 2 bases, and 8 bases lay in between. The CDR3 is CASSLEATYEQYF. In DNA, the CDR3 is TGTGCCAGCAGCTTGGAAGCAACCTACGAGCAGTACTTC.

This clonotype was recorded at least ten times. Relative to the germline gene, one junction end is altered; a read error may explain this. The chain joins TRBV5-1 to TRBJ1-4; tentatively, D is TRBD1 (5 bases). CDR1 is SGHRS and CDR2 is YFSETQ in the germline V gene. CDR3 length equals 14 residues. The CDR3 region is CASSLGATNEKLFF. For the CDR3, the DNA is TGTGCCAGCAGTCTGGGGGCAACTAATGAAAAACTGTTTTTT.

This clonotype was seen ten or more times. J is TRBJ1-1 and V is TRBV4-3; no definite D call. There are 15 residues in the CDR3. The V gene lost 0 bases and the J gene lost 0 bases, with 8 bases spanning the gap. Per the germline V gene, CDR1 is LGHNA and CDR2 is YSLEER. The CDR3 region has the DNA TGCGCCAGCAGCCAAGATCGGGGTGTGAACACTGAAGCTTTCTTT. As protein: CASSQDRGVNTEAFF.

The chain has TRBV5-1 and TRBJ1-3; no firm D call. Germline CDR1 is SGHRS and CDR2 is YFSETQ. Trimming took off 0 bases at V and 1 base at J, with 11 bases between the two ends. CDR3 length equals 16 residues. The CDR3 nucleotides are TGCGCCAGCAGCTTGGGGGAGAGGCTGTCTGGAAACACCATATATTTT. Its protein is CASSLGERLSGNTIYF.

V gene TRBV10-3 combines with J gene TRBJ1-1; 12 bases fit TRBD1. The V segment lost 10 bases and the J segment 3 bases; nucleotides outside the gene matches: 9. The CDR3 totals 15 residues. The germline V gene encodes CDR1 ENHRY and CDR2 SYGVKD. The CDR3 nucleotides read TGTGCCAGTCAGGGACAGGGGGCGATGGACACTGAAGCTTTCTTT. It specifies CASQGQGAMDTEAFF.